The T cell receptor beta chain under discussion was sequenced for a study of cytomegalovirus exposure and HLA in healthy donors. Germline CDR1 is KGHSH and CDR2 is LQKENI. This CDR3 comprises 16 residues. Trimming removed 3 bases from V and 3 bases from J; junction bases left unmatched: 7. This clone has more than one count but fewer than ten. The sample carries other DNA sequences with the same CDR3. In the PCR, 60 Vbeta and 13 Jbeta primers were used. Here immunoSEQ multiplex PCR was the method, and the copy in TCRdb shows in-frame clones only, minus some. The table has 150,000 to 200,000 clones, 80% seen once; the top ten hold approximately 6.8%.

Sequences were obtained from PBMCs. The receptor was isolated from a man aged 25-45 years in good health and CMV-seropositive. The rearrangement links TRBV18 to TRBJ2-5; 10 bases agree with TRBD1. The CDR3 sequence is CASSPGDRGHKETQYF. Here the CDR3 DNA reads TGTGCCAGCTCACCGGGGGACAGGGGACACAAAGAGACCCAGTACTTC. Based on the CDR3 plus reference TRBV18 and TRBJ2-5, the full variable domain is NAGVMQNPRHLVRRRGQEARLRCSPMKGHSHVYWYRQLPEEGLKFMVYLQKENIIDESGMPKERFSAEFPKEGPSILRIQQVVRGDSAAYFCASSPGDRGHKETQYFGPGTRLLVL.